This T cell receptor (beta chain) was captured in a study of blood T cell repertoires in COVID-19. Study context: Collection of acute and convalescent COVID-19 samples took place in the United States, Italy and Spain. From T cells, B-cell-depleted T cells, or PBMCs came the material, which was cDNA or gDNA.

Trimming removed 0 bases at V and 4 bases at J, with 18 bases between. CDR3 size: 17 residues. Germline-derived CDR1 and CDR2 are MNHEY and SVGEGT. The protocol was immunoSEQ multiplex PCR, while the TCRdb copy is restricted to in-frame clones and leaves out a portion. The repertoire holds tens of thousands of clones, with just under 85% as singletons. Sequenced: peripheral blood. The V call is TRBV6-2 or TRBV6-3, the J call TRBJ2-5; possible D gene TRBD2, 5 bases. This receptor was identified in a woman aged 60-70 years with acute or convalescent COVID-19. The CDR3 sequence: CASSYSKLASLGETQYF. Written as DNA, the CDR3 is TGTGCCAGCAGTTACTCGAAACTTGCTAGCCTTGGAGAGACCCAGTACTTC.